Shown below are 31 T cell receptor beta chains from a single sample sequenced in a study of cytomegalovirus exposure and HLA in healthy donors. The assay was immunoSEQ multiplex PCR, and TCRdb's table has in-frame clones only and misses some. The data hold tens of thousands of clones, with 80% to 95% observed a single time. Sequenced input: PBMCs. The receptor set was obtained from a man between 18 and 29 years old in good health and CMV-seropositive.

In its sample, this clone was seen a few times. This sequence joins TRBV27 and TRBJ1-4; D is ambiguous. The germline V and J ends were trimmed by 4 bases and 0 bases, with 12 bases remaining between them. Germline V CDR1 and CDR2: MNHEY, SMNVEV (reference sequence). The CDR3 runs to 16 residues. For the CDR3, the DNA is TGTGCCAGCAGTTCAGATATTGGTGCAACTAATGAAAAACTGTTTTTT. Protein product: CASSSDIGATNEKLFF.

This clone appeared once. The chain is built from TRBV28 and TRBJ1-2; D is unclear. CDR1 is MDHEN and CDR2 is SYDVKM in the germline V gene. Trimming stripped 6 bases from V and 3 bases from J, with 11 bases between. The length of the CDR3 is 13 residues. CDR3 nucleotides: TGTGCCAGCAGAACCGGACTTTACTATGGCTACACCTTC. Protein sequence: CASRTGLYYGYTF.

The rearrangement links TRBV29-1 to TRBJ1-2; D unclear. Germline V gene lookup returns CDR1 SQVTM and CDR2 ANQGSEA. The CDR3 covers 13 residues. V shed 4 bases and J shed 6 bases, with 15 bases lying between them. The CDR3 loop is CSVGAGQANGYTF. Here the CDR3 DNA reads TGCAGCGTTGGCGCGGGTCAGGCTAATGGCTACACCTTC.

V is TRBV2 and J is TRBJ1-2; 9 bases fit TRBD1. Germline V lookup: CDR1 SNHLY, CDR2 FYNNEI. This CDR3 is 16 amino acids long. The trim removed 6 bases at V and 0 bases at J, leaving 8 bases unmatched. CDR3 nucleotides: TGTGCCAGCAGAACGACAGGGGGTGGCGCTAACTATGGCTACACCTTC. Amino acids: CASRTTGGGANYGYTF.

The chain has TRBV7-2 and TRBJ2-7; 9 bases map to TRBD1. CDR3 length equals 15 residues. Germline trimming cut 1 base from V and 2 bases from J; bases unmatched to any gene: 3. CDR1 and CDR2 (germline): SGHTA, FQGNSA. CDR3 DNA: TGTGCCAGCAGCTTAGGACAGGGGGTGACCTACGAGCAGTACTTC. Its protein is CASSLGQGVTYEQYF.

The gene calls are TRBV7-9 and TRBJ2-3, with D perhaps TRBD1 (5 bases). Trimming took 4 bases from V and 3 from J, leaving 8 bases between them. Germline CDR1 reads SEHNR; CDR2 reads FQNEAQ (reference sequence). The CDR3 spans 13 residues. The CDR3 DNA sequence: TGTGCCAGCAGCTCCTCAGGGACAGATACGCAGTATTTT. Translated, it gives CASSSSGTDTQYF.

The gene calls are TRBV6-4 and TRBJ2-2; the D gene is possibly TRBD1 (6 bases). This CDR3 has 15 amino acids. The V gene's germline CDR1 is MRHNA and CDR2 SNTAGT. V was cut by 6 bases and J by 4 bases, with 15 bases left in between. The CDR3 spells CASSLQPRGTGELFF. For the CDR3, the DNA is TGTGCCAGCAGCCTCCAGCCCAGGGGCACCGGGGAGCTGTTTTTT.

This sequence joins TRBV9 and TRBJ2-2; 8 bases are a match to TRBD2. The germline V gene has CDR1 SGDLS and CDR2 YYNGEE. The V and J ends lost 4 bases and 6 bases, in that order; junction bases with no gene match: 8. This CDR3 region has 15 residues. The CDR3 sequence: CASSPHGRDAGELFF. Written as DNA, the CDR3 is TGTGCCAGCAGCCCCCACGGGAGGGATGCCGGGGAGCTGTTTTTT. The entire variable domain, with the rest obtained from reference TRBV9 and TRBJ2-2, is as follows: DSGVTQTPKHLITATGQRVTLRCSPRSGDLSVYWYQQSLDQGLQFLIQYYNGEERAKGNILERFSAQQFPDLHSELNLSSLELGDSALYFCASSPHGRDAGELFFGEGSRLTVL.

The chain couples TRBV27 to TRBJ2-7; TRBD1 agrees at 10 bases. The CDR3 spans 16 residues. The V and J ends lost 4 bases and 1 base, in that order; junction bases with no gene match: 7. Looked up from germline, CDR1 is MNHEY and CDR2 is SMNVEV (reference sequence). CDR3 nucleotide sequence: TGTGCCAGCAGTTCCACCGGGACAGGGGTTTCCTACGAGCAGTACTTC. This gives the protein CASSSTGTGVSYEQYF.

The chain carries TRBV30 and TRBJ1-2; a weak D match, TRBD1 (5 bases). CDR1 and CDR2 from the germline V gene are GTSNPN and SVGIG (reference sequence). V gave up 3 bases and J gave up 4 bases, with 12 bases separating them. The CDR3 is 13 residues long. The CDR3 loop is CAWSPQGSYGYTF. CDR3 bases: TGTGCCTGGAGCCCGCAGGGTAGCTATGGCTACACCTTC.

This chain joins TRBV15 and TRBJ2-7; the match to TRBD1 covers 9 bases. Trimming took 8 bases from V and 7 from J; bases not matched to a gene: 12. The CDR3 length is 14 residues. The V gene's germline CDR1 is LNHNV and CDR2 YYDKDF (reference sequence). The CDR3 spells CATGMGQGLGEQYF. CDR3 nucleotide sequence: TGTGCCACCGGTATGGGACAGGGCTTAGGGGAGCAGTACTTC.

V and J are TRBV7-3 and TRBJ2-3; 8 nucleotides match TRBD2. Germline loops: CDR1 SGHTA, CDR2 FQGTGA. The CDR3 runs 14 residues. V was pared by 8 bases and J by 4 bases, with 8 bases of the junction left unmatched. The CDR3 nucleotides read TGTGCCAGCGCGCGGGGGGCGAGCGCAGATACGCAGTATTTT. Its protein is CASARGASADTQYF.

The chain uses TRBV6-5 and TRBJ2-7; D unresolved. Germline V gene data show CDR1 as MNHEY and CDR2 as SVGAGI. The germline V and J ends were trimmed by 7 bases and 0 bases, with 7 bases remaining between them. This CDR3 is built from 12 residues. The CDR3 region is CASNTNSYEQYF. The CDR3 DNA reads TGTGCCAGCAATACTAACTCCTACGAGCAGTACTTC.

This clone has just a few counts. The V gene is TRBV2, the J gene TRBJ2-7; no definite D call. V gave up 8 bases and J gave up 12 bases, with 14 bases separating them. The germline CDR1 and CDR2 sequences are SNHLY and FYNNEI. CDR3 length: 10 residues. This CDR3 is CASSQLYPYF. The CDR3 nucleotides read TGTGCCAGCTCCCAACTGTACCCGTACTTC.

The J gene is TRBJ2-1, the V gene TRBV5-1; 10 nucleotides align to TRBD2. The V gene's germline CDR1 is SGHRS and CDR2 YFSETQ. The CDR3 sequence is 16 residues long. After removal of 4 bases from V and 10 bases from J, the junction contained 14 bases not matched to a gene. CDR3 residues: CASSPVAVSGGREQFF. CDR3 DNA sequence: TGCGCCAGCAGCCCCGTAGCTGTTAGCGGGGGGAGGGAGCAGTTCTTC.

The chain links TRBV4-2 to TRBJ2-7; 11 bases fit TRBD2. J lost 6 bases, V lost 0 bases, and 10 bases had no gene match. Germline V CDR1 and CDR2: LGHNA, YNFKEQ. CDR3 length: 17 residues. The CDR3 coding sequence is TGTGCCAGCAGCCAAGAGGCAATAGCGGGAGGGCCCTCCGAGCAGTACTTC. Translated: CASSQEAIAGGPSEQYF.

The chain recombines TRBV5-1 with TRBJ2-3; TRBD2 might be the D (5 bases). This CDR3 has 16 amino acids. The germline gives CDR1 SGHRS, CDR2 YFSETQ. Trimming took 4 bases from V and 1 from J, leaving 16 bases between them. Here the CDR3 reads CASSVEQFGGTDTQYF. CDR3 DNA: TGCGCCAGCAGCGTAGAGCAGTTCGGGGGCACAGATACGCAGTATTTT.

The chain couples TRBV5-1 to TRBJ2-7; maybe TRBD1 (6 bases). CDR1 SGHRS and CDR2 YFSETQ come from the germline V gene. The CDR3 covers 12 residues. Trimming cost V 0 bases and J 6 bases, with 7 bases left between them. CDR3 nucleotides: TGCGCCAGCAGCTTGGGCAGGGGCGAGCAGTACTTC. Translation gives CASSLGRGEQYF.

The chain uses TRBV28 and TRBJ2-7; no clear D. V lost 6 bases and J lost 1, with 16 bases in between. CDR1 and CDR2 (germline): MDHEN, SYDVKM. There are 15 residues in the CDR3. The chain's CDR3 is CASSHSRIVSYEQYF. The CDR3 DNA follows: TGTGCCAGCAGCCACTCGCGCATCGTTTCCTACGAGCAGTACTTC.

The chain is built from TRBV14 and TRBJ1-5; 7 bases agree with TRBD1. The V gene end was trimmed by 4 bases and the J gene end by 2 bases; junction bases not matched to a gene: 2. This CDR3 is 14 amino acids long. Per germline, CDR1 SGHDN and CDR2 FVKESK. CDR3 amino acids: CASSRTGGNQPQHF. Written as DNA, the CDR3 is TGTGCCAGCAGCCGCACAGGGGGCAATCAGCCCCAGCATTTT.

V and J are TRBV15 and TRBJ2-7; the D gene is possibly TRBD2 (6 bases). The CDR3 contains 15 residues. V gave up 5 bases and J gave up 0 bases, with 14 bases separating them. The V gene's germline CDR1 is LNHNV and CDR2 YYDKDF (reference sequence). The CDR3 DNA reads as TGTGCCACCAGCTGGGGGGACGGGAGCTCCTACGAGCAGTACTTC. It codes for CATSWGDGSSYEQYF.

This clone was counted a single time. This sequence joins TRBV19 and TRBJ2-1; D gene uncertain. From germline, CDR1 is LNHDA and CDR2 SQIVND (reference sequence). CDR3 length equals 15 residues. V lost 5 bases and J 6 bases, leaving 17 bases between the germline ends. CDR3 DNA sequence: TGTGCCAGTAGTGTCTTGAACACCCGATTCAATGAGCAGTTCTTC. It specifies CASSVLNTRFNEQFF.

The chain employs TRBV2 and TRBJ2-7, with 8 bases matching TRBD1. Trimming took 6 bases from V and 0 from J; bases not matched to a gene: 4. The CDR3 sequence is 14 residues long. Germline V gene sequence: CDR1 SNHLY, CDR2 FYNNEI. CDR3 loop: CASRDRVGSYEQYF. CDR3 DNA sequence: TGTGCCAGCAGGGACAGGGTGGGCTCCTACGAGCAGTACTTC.

CDR3 sequence (DNA): TGTGCCAGCAGTGCCGTCGCTGGGAGGAAAGGGACCCAGTACTTC. Translating it yields CASSAVAGRKGTQYF. The J gene is TRBJ2-5, the V gene TRBV28, with a possible D match to TRBD2 (6 bases). V lost 5 bases to trimming and J lost 7 bases, with 20 bases between them. Germline V CDR1 and CDR2: MDHEN, SYDVKM. The CDR3 loop spans 15 amino acids.

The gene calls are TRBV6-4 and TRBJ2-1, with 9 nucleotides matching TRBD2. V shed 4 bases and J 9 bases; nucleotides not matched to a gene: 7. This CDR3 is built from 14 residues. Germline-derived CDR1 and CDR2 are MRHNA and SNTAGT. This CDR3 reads CASSVAGEKSEQFF. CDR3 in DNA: TGTGCCAGCAGTGTAGCGGGAGAGAAAAGTGAGCAGTTCTTC.

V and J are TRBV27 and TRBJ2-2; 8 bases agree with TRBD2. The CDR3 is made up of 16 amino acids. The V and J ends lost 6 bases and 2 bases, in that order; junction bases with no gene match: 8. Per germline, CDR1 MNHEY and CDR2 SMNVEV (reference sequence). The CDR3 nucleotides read TGTGCCAGCAGCTCACTAGCGGATTTAAACACCGGGGAGCTGTTTTTT. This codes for CASSSLADLNTGELFF.

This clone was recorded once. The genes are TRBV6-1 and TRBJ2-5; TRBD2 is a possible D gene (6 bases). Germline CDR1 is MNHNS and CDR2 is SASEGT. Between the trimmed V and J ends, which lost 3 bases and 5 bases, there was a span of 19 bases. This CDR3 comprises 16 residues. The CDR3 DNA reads TGTGCCAGCAGTGATAAAAGGAGGGCCGTGTCGGAGACCCAGTACTTC. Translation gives CASSDKRRAVSETQYF.

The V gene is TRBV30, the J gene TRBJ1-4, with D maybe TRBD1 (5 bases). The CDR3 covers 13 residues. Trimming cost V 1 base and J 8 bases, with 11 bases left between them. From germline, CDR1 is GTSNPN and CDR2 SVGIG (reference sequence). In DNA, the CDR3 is TGTGCCTGGAGTGATACAGGAGAGGAAAAACTGTTTTTT. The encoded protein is CAWSDTGEEKLFF.

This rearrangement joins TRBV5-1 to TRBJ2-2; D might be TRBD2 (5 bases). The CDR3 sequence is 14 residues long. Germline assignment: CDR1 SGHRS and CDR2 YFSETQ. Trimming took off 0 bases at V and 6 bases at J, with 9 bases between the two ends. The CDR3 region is CASSLEVASGELFF. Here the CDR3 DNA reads TGCGCCAGCAGCTTGGAAGTAGCGTCCGGGGAGCTGTTTTTT.

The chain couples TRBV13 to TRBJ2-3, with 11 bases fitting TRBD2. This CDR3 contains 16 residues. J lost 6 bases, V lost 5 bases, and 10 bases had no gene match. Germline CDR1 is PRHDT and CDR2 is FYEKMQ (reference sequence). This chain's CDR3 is CASSLSGRALGDTQYF. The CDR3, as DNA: TGTGCCAGCAGCCTTAGCGGGAGGGCTCTGGGGGATACGCAGTATTTT.

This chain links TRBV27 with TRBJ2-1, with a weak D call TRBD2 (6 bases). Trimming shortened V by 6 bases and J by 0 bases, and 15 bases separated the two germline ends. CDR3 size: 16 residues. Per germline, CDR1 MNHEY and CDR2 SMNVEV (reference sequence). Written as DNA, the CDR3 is TGTGCCAGCAGCCCCTTAATCGGGAGCTCCTACAATGAGCAGTTCTTC. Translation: CASSPLIGSSYNEQFF.